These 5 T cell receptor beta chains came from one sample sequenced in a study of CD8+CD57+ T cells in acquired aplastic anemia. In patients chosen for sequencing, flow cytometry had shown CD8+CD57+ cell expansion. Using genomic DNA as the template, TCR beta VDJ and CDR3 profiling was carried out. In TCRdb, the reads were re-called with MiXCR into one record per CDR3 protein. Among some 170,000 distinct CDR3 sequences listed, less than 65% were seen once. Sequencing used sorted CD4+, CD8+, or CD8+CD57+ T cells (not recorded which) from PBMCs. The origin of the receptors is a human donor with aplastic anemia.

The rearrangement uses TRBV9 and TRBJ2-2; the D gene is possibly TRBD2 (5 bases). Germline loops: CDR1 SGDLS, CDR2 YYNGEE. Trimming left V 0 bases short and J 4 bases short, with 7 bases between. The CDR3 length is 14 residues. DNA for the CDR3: TGTGCCAGCAGCGTAGAAGGGAGCACCGGGGAGCTGTTTTTT. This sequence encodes CASSVEGSTGELFF.

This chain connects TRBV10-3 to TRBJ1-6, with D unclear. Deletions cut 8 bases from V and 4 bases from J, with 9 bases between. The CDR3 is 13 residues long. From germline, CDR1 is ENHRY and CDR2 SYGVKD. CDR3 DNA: TGTGCCATCTCCCGGGGTTATAATTCACCCCTCCACTTT. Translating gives CAISRGYNSPLHF.

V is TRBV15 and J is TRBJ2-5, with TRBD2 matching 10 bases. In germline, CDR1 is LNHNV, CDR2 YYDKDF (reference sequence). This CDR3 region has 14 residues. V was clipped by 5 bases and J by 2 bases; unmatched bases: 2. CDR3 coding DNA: TGTGCCACCAGCGTGACTAGCGGGCAAGAGACCCAGTACTTC. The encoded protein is CATSVTSGQETQYF.

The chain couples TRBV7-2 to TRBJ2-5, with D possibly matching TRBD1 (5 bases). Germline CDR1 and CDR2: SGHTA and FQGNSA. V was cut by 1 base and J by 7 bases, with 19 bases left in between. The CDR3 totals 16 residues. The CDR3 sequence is CASSLGSGHGKWTQYF. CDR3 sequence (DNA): TGTGCCAGCAGCTTAGGGTCAGGACATGGGAAGTGGACCCAGTACTTC.

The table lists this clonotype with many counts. This CDR3 is CASSRVLYQETQYF. Here the CDR3 DNA reads TGCGCCAGCAGCAGAGTTTTGTACCAAGAGACCCAGTACTTC. The genes are TRBV4-1 and TRBJ2-5; D is unclear. CDR3 length: 14 amino acids. Trimming shortened V by 5 bases and J by 0 bases, and 10 bases separated the two germline ends. The germline gives CDR1 MGHRA, CDR2 YSYEKL.